This TCR beta chain comes out of a study of CD8+ T cells in alopecia areata. Points from the study as a whole: In lesional scalp, particularly from alopecia totalis/universalis, clonality was higher than in normal scalp.

RNA extraction and reverse transcription yielded cDNA as sequencing template. Some clones are missing from TCRdb's copy, which holds only in-frame ones; the method was immunoSEQ multiplex PCR. The sample has over 60,000 clones, about 43% seen once. As for treatment: oral pan-JAK inhibitor, 5-10 mg twice daily. This clone was found a few times. Antigen: not known. The CDR3 is 13 residues long. Germline-derived CDR1 and CDR2 are GTSNPN and SVGIG (reference sequence). Trimming cost V 3 bases and J 2 bases, with 10 bases left between them. The receptor comes from a human donor with alopecia areata. The chain combines TRBV30 with TRBJ2-5, with a possible D match to TRBD2 (5 bases). The specimen was CD8+ T cells sorted from blood, collected around week 37, from a patient treated with tofacitinib. The CDR3 bases are TGTGCCTGGAGCCCGGGGATACAAGAGACCCAGTACTTC. Amino acids: CAWSPGIQETQYF.